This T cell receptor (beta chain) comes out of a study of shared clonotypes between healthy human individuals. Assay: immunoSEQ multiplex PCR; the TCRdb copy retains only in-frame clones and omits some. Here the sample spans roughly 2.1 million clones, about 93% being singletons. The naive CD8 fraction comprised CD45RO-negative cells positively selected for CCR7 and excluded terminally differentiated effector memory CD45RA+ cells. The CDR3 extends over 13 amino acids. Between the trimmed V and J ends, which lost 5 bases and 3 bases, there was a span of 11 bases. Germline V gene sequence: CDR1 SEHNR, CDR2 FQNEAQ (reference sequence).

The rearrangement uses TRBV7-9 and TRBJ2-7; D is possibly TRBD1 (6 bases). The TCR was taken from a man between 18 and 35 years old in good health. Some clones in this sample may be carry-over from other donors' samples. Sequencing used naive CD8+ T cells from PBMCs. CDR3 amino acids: CASSPVDSYEQYF. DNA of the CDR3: TGTGCCAGCAGCCCGGTGGACAGCTACGAGCAGTACTTC. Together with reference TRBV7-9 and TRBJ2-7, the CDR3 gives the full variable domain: DTGVSQNPRHKITKRGQNVTFRCDPISEHNRLYWYRQTLGQGPEFLTYFQNEAQLEKSRLLSDRFSAERPKGSFSTLEIQRTEQGDSAMYLCASSPVDSYEQYFGPGTRLTVT.